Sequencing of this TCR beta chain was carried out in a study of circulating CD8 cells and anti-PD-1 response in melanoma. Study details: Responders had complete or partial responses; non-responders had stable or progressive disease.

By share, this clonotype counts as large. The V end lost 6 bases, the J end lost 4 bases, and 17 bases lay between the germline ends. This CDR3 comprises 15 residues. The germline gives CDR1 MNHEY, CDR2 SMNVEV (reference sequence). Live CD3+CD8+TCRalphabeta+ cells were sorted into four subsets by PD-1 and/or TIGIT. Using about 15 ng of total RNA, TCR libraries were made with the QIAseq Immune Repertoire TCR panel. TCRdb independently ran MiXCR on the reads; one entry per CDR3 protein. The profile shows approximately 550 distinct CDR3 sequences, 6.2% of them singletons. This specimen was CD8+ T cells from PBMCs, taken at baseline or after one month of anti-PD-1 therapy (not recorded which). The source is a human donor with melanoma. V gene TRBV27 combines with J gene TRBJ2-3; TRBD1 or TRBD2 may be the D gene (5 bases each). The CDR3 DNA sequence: TGTGCCAGCAGCCTTGGGGCTAGCAGGGCAGATACGCAGTATTTT. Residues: CASSLGASRADTQYF.